This T cell receptor (beta chain) was sequenced in a study of shared clonotypes between healthy human individuals. About the study: The plates for each donor numbered three CD4 naive, three CD4 memory, two CD8 naive and one CD8 memory. Study results and limitations: Clonotype sharing among donors, it was expected, would be affected by sequencing depth.

This table comes from immunoSEQ multiplex PCR, and its TCRdb copy is limited to in-frame clones, with some not included. The sample lists about 2.5 million clones, just under 95% occurring once. Donors, healthy HIV-negative adults, lacked recent acute infections or vaccinations. There were only Caucasian adults among the donors, and all lived in Nashville, Tennessee. Trimming pared 3 bases from V and 4 bases from J, leaving 9 bases between. The CDR3 has 13 amino acids. Per germline, CDR1 MNHEY and CDR2 SMNVEV (reference sequence). This clone was picked up a small number of times. Its antigen is not known.

The rearrangement uses TRBV27 and TRBJ1-1; no firm D call. The sequence derives from a man between 18 and 35 years old in good health. Some clones in this sample may be carry-over from other donors' samples. Specimen: naive CD4+ T cells from PBMCs. Indicated subset: CD45RA+ positively selected. CDR3 sequence reads: CASSLNAGTEAFF. The CDR3 DNA is TGTGCCAGCAGTTTGAATGCGGGCACTGAAGCTTTCTTT.